Given below is one T cell receptor (beta chain) in context. From germline, CDR1 is SGHVS and CDR2 FNYEAQ. CDR3 length equals 15 residues. Losses at the gene ends were 0 bases for V and 4 bases for J; bases not matched to a gene: 3. These data come from a study of blood T cell repertoires in COVID-19. At the level of the study: Whether acute or convalescent, the COVID-19 samples came from the United States, Italy and Spain.

The method was immunoSEQ multiplex PCR; TCRdb's version includes in-frame clones alone and lacks a portion of them. The sample comprises around 230,000 clones, 86% of which are singletons, and about 3.3% rests with the top ten. The material sequenced was PBMCs or T cells enriched from blood (not recorded which). The clonotype comes from a woman aged 40 to 50 with acute COVID-19. V and J are TRBV7-6 and TRBJ1-5; TRBD1 agrees at 7 bases. The CDR3 bases are TGTGCCAGCAGCTTAGCACAGGGGAATAATCAGCCCCAGCATTTT. This translates into CASSLAQGNNQPQHF. Full variable domain (remainder filled in from reference TRBV7-6 and TRBJ1-5): GAGVSQSPRYKVTKRGQDVALRCDPISGHVSLYWYRQALGQGPEFLTYFNYEAQQDKSGLPNDRFSAERPEGSISTLTIQRTEQRDSAMYRCASSLAQGNNQPQHFGDGTRLSIL.